This T cell receptor beta chain was obtained from a study of human T cells and chemical hapten exposure. About the research overall: Across samples, TCR yields varied, mostly owing to small differences in pooled library volumes.

The V gene's germline CDR1 is SEHNR and CDR2 FQNEAQ (reference sequence). V lost 1 base, J lost 8 bases, and 12 bases lay in between. The CDR3 extends over 14 amino acids. TCRdb reprocessed the RACE reads with MiXCR, giving one entry per CDR3 protein. The data contain around 130,000 distinct CDR3 sequences, roughly 9% of them seen just once; the ten biggest clones take up around 1.9%. The time point here: healthy volunteer bleed at 2 weeks. Total RNA came from unfractionated whole blood. This clonotype was seen at least ten times. The chain links TRBV7-9 to TRBJ2-1, with D maybe TRBD2 (6 bases). Sequencing used whole blood. This TCR was sampled from a male donor in good health. Some clones in this sample may be carry-over from other donors' samples. The CDR3 DNA sequence: TGTGCCAGCAGCTTAGTTTCGGCTAGCGATGAGCAGTTCTTC. Protein sequence: CASSLVSASDEQFF.